One and the same sample provided the 4 T cell receptor beta chains below, sequenced in a study of regulatory T cells in long-lasting Graves disease. Combining iRepertoire HTBI primers with Arm-PCR of CDR3 regions, the authors built TCR beta libraries. A single record per CDR3 protein comes from TCRdb applying MiXCR to the multiplex PCR reads. The sample includes 620,000 or so distinct CDR3 sequences, roughly 15% of them seen just once. As for time point: newly diagnosed GD, antithyroid drugs for less than 3 months. PBMC RNA served as the TCR library source. The same data also contributed to another study, on T cells in Graves' hyperthyroidism and ophthalmopathy.

The sequencing used peripheral blood mononuclear cells (PBMCs), collected at new diagnosis, from a patient treated with antithyroid drugs. These receptors originate from a woman aged 25-40 years with Graves disease.

At least ten counts were recorded for this clonotype. This chain links TRBV10-2 with TRBJ2-7; 9 positions agree with TRBD2. CDR3 size: 19 residues. The germline V gene has CDR1 WSHSY and CDR2 SAAADI. V was pared by 4 bases and J by 2 bases, with 18 bases of the junction left unmatched. The CDR3 loop is CASSGSTSGKASGTYEQYF. The CDR3 coding sequence is TGCGCCAGCAGTGGATCGACTAGCGGAAAAGCCTCAGGAACCTACGAGCAGTACTTC.

This sequence joins TRBV10-3 and TRBJ2-1; 9 bases align to TRBD2. CDR1 and CDR2 (germline): ENHRY, SYGVKD. The CDR3 covers 16 residues. V shed 2 bases and J 8 bases; nucleotides not matched to a gene: 10. CDR3 sequence (DNA): TGTGCCATCAGTGAGCCTGTAGCGGGAGCTGGCGATGAGCAGTTCTTC. Its protein is CAISEPVAGAGDEQFF.

This clonotype was seen a handful of times. V gene TRBV7-9 combines with J gene TRBJ1-1, with D maybe TRBD1 (6 bases). V was cut by 5 bases and J by 7 bases, with 14 bases left in between. Per the germline V gene, CDR1 is SEHNR and CDR2 is FQNEAQ (reference sequence). This CDR3 is built from 13 residues. This CDR3 reads CASSPVGAGEAFF. In DNA form, the CDR3 reads TGTGCCAGCAGCCCCGTGGGGGCAGGTGAAGCTTTCTTT.

Note on this clonotype: It may be a read error: a sequence one base away is much more abundant. The chain couples TRBV27 to TRBJ1-5; no definite D call. Trimming took off 5 bases at V and 9 bases at J, with 17 bases between the two ends. Germline CDR1 and CDR2: MNHEY and SMNVEV (reference sequence). This CDR3 comprises 14 residues. The CDR3 region is CASSLIYVGRPQHF. In DNA form, the CDR3 reads TGTGCCAGCAGTCTGATCTATGTTGGTCGGCCCCAGCATTTT.